This entry concerns a single TCR beta chain. Its target is unknown. Germline loops: CDR1 LGHNT, CDR2 FRNRAP. CDR3 length: 11 amino acids. V dropped 7 bases and J dropped 6 bases, with 9 bases sitting between them. TCRdb itself ran the reads through MiXCR, one entry per CDR3 protein. The sample yields fewer than 850,000 distinct CDR3 sequences, around 29% seen once. This record comes from a study of T cell repertoires in cytomegalovirus infection. Study details: Researchers turned to recently identified HLA-C-restricted CMV epitopes as well as well-studied HLA-B-restricted ones. An indication of both CMV infection and matching HLA type came from public TCR beta signatures.

Regarding the study as a whole: Summed frequency of shared TCR beta families picked out CMV carriers who also had the relevant HLA. HLA-C-restricted CMV-specific TCR beta clonotypes were dominant in the ex vivo response.

Sequenced here: cultured CD8+ T cells from PBMCs, sampled from culture after CMV antigen stimulation. This receptor was identified in a human donor in good health (CMV status not recorded). Some clones in this sample may be carry-over from other donors' samples. This chain joins TRBV12-5 and TRBJ1-2, with a possible D match to TRBD1 (5 bases). The CDR3 coding sequence is TGTGCTAGTGACCGGACACATGGCTACACCTTC. Protein: CASDRTHGYTF.